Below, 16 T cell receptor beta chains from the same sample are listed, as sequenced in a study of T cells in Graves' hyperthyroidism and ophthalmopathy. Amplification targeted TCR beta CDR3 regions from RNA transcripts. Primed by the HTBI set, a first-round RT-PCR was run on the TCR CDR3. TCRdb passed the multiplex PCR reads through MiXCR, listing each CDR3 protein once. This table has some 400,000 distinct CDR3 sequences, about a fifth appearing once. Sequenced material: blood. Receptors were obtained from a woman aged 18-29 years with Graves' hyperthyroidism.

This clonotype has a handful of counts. The CDR3 DNA follows: TGTGCCAGCAGCCCCGGGGAGAACTACAATCAGCCCCAGCATTTT. Protein product: CASSPGENYNQPQHF. This chain uses TRBV5-5 with TRBJ1-5, with D uncertain. The CDR3 contains 15 residues. Trimming cost V 4 bases and J 3 bases, with 14 bases left between them. Germline V gene sequence: CDR1 SGHKS, CDR2 YYEKEE (reference sequence).

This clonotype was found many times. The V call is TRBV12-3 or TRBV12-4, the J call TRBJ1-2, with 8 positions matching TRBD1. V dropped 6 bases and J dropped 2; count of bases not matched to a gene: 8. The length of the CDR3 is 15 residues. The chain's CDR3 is CASSRQGRENYGYTF. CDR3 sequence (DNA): TGTGCCAGCAGCAGACAGGGGAGGGAGAACTATGGCTACACCTTC.

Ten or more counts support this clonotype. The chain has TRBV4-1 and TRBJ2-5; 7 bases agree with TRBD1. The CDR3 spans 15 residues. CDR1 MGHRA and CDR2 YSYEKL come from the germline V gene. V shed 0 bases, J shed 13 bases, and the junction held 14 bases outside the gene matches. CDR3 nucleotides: TGCGCCAGCAGCCAAGATAGGACACAACAGGGGCCCCCGTACTTC. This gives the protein CASSQDRTQQGPPYF.

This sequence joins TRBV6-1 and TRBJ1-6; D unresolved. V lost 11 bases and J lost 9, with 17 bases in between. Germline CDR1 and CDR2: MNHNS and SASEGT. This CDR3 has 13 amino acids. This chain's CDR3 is CACFGRMGSPLHF. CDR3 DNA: TGTGCCTGTTTCGGCCGGATGGGTTCACCCCTCCACTTT.

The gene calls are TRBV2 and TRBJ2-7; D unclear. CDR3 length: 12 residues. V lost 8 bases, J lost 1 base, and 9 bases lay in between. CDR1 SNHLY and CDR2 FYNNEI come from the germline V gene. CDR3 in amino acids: CASEVGSYEQYF. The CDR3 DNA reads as TGTGCCAGCGAGGTAGGGTCCTACGAGCAGTACTTC.

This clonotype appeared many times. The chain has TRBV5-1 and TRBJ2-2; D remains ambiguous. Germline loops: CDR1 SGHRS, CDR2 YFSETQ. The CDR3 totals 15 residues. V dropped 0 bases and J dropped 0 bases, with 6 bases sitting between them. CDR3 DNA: TGCGCCAGCAGCTTGGAAGTCGCGAACACCGGGGAGCTGTTTTTT. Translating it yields CASSLEVANTGELFF.

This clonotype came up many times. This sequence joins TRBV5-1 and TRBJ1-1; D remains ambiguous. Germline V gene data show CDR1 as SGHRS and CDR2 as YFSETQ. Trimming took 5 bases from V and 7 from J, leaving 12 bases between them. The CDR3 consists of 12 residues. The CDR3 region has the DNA TGCGCCAGCAGAACCATCAATAATGAAGCTTTCTTT. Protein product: CASRTINNEAFF.

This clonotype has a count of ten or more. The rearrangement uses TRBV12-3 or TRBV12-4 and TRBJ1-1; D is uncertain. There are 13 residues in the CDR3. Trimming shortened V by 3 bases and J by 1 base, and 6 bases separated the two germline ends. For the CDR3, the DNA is TGTGCCAGCAGTTTCGACCGGAACACTGAAGCTTTCTTT. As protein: CASSFDRNTEAFF.

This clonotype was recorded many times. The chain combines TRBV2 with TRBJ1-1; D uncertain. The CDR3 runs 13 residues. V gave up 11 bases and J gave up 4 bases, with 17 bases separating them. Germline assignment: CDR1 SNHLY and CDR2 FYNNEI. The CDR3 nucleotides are TGTGCCTGTGGGAACTCCCCCAGCACTGAAGCTTTCTTT. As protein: CACGNSPSTEAFF. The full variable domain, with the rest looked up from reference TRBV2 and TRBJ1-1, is EPEVTQTPSHQVTQMGQEVILRCVPISNHLYFYWYRQILGQKVEFLVSFYNNEISEKSEIFDDQFSVERPDGSNFTLKIRSTKLEDSAMYFCACGNSPSTEAFFGQGTRLTVV.

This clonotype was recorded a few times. CDR3 in amino acids: CASSWRQGANTEAFF. The CDR3 DNA reads TGCGCCAGCAGCTGGCGACAGGGAGCGAACACTGAAGCTTTCTTT. V and J are TRBV5-1 and TRBJ1-1; 7 positions agree with TRBD1. The CDR3 is 15 residues long. The junction had 6 bases not matched to a gene; V was cut back by 3 bases and J by 1 base. Germline V lookup: CDR1 SGHRS, CDR2 YFSETQ. The variable domain in full, with the rest retrieved from reference TRBV5-1 and TRBJ1-1, is KAGVTQTPRYLIKTRGQQVTLSCSPISGHRSVSWYQQTPGQGLQFLFEYFSETQRNKGNFPGRFSGRQFSNSRSEMNVSTLELGDSALYLCASSWRQGANTEAFFGQGTRLTVV.

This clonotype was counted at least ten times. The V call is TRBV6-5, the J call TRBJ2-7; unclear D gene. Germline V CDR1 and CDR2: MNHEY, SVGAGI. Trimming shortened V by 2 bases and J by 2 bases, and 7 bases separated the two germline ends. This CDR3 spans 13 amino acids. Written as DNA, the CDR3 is TGTGCCAGCAGTTACCGAATTGCCTACGAGCAGTACTTC. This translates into CASSYRIAYEQYF.

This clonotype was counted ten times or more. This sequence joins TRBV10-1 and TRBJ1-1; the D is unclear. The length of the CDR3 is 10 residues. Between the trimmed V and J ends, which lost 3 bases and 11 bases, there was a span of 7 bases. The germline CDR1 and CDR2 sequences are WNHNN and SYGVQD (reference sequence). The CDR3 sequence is CASSETRAFF. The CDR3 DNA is TGCGCCAGCAGTGAAACAAGGGCTTTCTTT.

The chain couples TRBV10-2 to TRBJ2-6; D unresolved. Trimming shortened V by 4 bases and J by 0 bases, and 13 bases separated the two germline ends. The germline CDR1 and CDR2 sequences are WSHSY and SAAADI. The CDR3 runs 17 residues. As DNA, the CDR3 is TGCGCCAGCAGTGTCGATCCCTCTTACTCTGGGGCCAACGTCCTGACTTTC. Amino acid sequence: CASSVDPSYSGANVLTF.

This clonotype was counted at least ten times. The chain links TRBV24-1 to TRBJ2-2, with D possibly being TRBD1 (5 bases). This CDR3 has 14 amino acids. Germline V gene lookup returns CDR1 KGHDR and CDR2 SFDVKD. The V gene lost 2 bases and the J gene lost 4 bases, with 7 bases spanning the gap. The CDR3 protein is CATSDYDSTGELFF. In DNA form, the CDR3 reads TGTGCCACCAGTGATTATGACAGCACCGGGGAGCTGTTTTTT.

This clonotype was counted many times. This CDR3 reads CSVDYDGNYGYTF. In nucleotides, the CDR3 is TGCAGCGTGGACTATGACGGCAACTATGGCTACACCTTC. V gene TRBV29-1 combines with J gene TRBJ1-2; no clear D gene. The CDR3 length is 13 residues. Germline assignment: CDR1 SQVTM and CDR2 ANQGSEA. The V end was cut by 6 bases, the J end by 2 bases, with 13 bases between.

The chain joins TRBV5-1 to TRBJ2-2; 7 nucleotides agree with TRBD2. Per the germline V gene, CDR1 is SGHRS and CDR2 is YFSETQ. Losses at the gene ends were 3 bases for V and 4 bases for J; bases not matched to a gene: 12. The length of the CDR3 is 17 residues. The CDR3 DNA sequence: TGCGCCAGCAGCTCACCTGGGTGGGAGGGCCCCACCGGGGAGCTGTTTTTT. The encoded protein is CASSSPGWEGPTGELFF.